Sequencing of this T cell receptor beta chain was carried out in a study of blood T cells in healthy people across ages. Study-wide results and caveats: Long-lived donors had more naive CD4+ cells and higher diversity than aged donors.

Regarding this clonotype: What it binds is not known.

Through a sample-barcoded 5' primer and a J-beta primer mix, a second PCR was run for roughly 7 to 12 cycles. Each CDR3 protein gets one entry after TCRdb re-called the 5' RACE reads with MiXCR. The sample records around 1,800,000 distinct CDR3 sequences, roughly two fifths being singletons. CDR1 is SNHLY, CDR2 FYNNEI, per germline. There are 13 residues in the CDR3. The source material was blood. The receptor comes from a human donor in good health. This sequence joins TRBV2 and TRBJ2-5; 7 nucleotides match TRBD2. The end of the DNA fits TRBJ2-7 better, so the J call may be wrong. CDR3 coding DNA: TGTGCCAGCTCAAACGGGGGAGGGCTCGAGCAGTACTTC. It codes for CASSNGGGLEQYF.